The entry below describes one T cell receptor (beta chain). Its antigen remains unidentified. The CDR3 covers 13 residues. The germline gives CDR1 LNHDA, CDR2 SQIVND (reference sequence). V trimming: 5 bases; J trimming: 7 bases; junction bases outside the gene matches: 5. The entry originates in a study of T-cell memory formation after mild COVID-19. Study-level findings and limits: Of the contracting clones, CD4+ ones lay mainly in CM and EM, and CD8+ ones in EMRA. Clones shrinking between day 15 and 85 showed a balanced CD4/CD8 split, and those that grew later tilted toward CD4+.

After 5'RACE with constant-segment primers, TCR alpha and TCR beta cDNA libraries carrying sample barcodes and UMIs were obtained. Each CDR3 protein is one row after TCRdb ran MiXCR on the 5' RACE reads. The table lists about 440,000 distinct CDR3 sequences, around 20% of them singletons, with around 8.4% in the top ten. This chain links TRBV19 with TRBJ2-1; 7 bases match TRBD2. The TCR was taken from an adult woman who had mild COVID-19 (a few samples of this study predate the infection). Cell type and time point are not known. Sequenced sample: PBMCs or a T cell subset sorted from them (not recorded which). CDR3 DNA sequence: TGTGCCAGTAGTGAACGGGGGGAGAATGAGCAGTTCTTC. This encodes CASSERGENEQFF. The whole variable domain, remainder taken from reference TRBV19 and TRBJ2-1, is DGGITQSPKYLFRKEGQNVTLSCEQNLNHDAMYWYRQDPGQGLRLIYYSQIVNDFQKGDIAEGYSVSREKKESFPLTVTSAQKNPTAFYLCASSERGENEQFFGPGTRLTVL.